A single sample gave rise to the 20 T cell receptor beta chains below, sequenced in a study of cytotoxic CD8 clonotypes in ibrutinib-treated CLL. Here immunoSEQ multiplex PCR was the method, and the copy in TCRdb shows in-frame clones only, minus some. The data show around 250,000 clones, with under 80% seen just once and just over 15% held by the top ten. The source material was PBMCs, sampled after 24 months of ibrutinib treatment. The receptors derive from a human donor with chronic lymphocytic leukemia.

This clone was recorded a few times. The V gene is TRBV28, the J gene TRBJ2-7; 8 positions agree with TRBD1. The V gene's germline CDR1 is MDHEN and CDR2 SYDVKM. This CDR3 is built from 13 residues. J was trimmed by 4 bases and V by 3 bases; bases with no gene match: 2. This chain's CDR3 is CASSFTGGYEQYF. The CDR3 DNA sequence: TGTGCCAGCAGTTTCACAGGGGGTTACGAGCAGTACTTC.

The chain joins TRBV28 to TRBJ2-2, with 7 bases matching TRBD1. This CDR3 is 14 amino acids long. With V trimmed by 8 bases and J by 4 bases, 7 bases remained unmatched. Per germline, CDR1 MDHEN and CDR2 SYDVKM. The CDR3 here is CASLLDRSTGELFF. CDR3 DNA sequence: TGTGCCAGCTTACTGGACAGGTCCACCGGGGAGCTGTTTTTT.

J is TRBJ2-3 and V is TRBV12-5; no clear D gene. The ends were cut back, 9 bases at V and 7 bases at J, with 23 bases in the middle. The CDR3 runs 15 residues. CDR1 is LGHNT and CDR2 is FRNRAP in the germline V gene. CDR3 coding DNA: TGTGCTAGCGGAAGGGCCGTCAAAGGAGACAATACGCAGTATTTT. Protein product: CASGRAVKGDNTQYF.

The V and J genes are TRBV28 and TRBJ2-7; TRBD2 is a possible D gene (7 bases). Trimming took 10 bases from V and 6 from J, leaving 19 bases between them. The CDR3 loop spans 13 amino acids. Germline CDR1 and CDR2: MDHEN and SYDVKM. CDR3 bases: TGTGCCACCTTGAGGGGGGGAGGTGGCGAGCAGTACTTC. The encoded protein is CATLRGGGGEQYF.

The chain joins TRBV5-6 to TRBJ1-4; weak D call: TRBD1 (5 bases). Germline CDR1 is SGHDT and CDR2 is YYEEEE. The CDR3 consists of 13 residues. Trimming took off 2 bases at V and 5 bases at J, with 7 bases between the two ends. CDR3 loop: CASSFRGNEKLFF. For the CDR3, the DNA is TGTGCCAGCAGCTTTAGGGGAAATGAAAAACTGTTTTTT. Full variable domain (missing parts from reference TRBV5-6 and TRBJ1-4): DAGVTQSPTHLIKTRGQQVTLRCSPKSGHDTVSWYQQALGQGPQFIFQYYEEEERQRGNFPDRFSGHQFPNYSSELNVNALLLGDSALYLCASSFRGNEKLFFGSGTQLSVL.

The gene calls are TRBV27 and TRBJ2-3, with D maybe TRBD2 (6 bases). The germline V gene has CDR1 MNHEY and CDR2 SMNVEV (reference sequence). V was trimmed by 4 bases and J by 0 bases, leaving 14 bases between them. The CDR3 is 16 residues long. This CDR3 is CASSWLAGTSTDTQYF. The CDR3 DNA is TGTGCCAGCAGTTGGCTAGCTGGGACTAGCACAGATACGCAGTATTTT.

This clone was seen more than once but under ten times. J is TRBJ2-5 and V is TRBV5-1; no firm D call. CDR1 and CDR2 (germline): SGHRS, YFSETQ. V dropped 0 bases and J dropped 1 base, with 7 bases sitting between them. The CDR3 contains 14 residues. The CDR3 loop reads CASSLVQAQETQYF. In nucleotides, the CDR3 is TGCGCCAGCAGCTTGGTCCAGGCCCAAGAGACCCAGTACTTC.

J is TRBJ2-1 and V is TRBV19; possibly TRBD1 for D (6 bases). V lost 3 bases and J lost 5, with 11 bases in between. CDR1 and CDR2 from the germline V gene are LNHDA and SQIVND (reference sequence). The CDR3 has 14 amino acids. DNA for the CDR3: TGTGCCAGTAGTATCGGACAGACTCACAATGAGCAGTTCTTC. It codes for CASSIGQTHNEQFF.

For the CDR3, the DNA is TGTGCCAGCAGACATGGACTAGCGGGAGTTAGCCCGGCCGCGCACAATGAGCAGTTCTTC. Encoded protein: CASRHGLAGVSPAAHNEQFF. V usage is TRBV28 and J usage is TRBJ2-1; TRBD2 agrees at 13 bases. The V and J ends lost 6 bases and 5 bases, in that order; junction bases with no gene match: 19. The length of the CDR3 is 20 residues. Germline loops: CDR1 MDHEN, CDR2 SYDVKM.

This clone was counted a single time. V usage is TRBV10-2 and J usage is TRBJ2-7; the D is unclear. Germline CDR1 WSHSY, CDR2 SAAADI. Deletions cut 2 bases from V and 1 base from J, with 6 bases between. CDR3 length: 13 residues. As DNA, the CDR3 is TGCGCCAGCAGTGAGATTGGTTCCTACGAGCAGTACTTC. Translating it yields CASSEIGSYEQYF.

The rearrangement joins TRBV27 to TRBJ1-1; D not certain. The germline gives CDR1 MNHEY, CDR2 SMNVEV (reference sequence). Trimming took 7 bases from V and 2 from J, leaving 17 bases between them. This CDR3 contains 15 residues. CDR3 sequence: CASKHPLGLNTEAFF. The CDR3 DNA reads TGTGCCAGCAAGCATCCCCTCGGACTAAACACTGAAGCTTTCTTT.

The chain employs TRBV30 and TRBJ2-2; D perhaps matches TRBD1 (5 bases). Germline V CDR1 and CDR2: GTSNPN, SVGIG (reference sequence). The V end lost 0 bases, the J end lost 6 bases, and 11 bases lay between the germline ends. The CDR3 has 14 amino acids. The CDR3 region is CAWSVGQGAGELFF. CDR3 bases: TGTGCCTGGAGTGTAGGTCAAGGGGCCGGGGAGCTGTTTTTT.

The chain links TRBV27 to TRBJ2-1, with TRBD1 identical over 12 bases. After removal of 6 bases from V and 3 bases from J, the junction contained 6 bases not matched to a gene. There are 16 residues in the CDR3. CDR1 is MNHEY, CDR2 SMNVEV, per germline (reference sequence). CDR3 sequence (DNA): TGTGCCAGCAGCCCGGGACAGGGGGCTAACTACAATGAGCAGTTCTTC. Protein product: CASSPGQGANYNEQFF.

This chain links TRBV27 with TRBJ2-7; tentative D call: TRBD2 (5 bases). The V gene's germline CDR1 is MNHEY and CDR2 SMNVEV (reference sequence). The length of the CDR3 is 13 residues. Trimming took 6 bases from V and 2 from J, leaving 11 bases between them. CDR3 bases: TGTGCCAGCAGCATCACGGGGACCTACGAGCAGTACTTC. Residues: CASSITGTYEQYF.

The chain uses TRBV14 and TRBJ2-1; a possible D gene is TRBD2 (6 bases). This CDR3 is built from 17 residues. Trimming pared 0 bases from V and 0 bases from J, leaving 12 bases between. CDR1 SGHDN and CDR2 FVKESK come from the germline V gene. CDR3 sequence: CASSQDLALSSYNEQFF. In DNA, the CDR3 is TGTGCCAGCAGCCAAGACCTAGCGCTGAGCTCCTACAATGAGCAGTTCTTC.

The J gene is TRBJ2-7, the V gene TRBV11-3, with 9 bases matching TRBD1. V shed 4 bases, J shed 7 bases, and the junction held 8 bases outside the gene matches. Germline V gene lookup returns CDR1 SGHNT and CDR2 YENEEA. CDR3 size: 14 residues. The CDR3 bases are TGTGCCAGCAGCTACGGACAGGGGCATCGGGAGCAGTACTTC. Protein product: CASSYGQGHREQYF.

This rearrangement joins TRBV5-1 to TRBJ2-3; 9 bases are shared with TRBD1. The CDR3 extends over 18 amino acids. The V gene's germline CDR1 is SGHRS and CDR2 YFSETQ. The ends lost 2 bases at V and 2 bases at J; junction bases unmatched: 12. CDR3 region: CASSFTGTGIGITDTQYF. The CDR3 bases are TGCGCCAGCAGCTTTACCGGGACAGGGATTGGGATCACAGATACGCAGTATTTT.

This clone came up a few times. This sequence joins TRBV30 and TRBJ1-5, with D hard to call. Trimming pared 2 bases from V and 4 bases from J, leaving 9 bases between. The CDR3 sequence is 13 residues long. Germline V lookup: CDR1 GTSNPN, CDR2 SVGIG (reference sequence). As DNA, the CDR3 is TGTGCCTGGAGTTCAACACAGAATCAGCCCCAGCATTTT. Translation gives CAWSSTQNQPQHF.

DNA for the CDR3: TGTGCCAGCAGGACAGGTTGGAGCCGCGAGCAGTACTTC. It yields the protein CASRTGWSREQYF. This chain links TRBV7-8 with TRBJ2-7, with D possibly being TRBD1 (6 bases). This CDR3 comprises 13 residues. Germline lookup yields CDR1 SGHVS and CDR2 FQNEAQ. Trimming stripped 6 bases from V and 6 bases from J, with 15 bases between.

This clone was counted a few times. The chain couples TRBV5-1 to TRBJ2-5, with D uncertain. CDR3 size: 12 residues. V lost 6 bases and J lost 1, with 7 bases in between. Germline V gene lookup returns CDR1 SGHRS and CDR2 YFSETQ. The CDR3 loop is CASTDTQETQYF. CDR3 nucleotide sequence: TGCGCCAGCACCGACACCCAAGAGACCCAGTACTTC.